Listed here are 27 T cell receptor beta chains from one sample, sequenced in a study of beta chain features in type 1 diabetes. Expressed TCRB transcripts were sequenced because the isolated RNA had all been reverse transcribed beforehand. The data were produced by immunoSEQ multiplex PCR, yet TCRdb's version contains in-frame clones alone and is incomplete. The repertoire holds 130,000 or so clones, 17% seen once, with 2.6% in the top ten. Study conclusions and caveats: Moderate but significant shortening of TCRB CDR3s was recorded in all four CD4+ subsets from Type 1 diabetes patients.

These receptors lack a known antigen. Sequenced input: central memory CD4+ T cells from blood. The source of these receptors is a man in his late teens or twenties with type 1 diabetes.

This clone was found a few times. The chain links TRBV6-5 to TRBJ2-1; a possible D gene is TRBD2 (6 bases). Trimming took 5 bases from V and 13 from J, leaving 24 bases between them. The CDR3 has 15 amino acids. CDR1 and CDR2 from the germline V gene are MNHEY and SVGAGI. The CDR3 region is CASSPTGTRRGIQFF. CDR3 nucleotide sequence: TGTGCCAGCAGTCCTACCGGGACTCGTAGAGGGATACAGTTCTTC.

Of note for this clone: The sample has other DNA sequences that encode this CDR3 too. The chain couples TRBV7-2 to TRBJ2-5, with unresolved D. The CDR3 covers 13 residues. With 1 base removed from V and 5 bases from J, the gap between germline ends came to 8 bases. The germline V gene encodes CDR1 SGHTA and CDR2 FQGNSA. The CDR3 region has the DNA TGTGCCAGCAGCTTAGAGCCGGAGGAGACCCAGTACTTC. Translating it yields CASSLEPEETQYF.

The V gene is TRBV29-1, the J gene TRBJ2-5; D may be TRBD1 or TRBD2 (5 bases each). The germline CDR1 and CDR2 sequences are SQVTM and ANQGSEA. This CDR3 contains 12 residues. CDR3 region: CRGSGTQETQYF. CDR3 DNA sequence: TGCAGAGGGTCCGGGACCCAAGAGACCCAGTACTTC.

In its sample, this clone was seen a few times. The chain links TRBV7-2 to TRBJ2-1; 9 nucleotides line up with TRBD2. Germline lookup yields CDR1 SGHTA and CDR2 FQGNSA. This CDR3 contains 16 residues. Unmatched junction bases numbered 7, after V lost 1 base and J lost 6 bases. CDR3 coding DNA: TGTGCCAGCAGCTTAGGGTCCGCGGGAGGGTCCAATGAGCAGTTCTTC. It translates to CASSLGSAGGSNEQFF.

The V gene is TRBV7-6, the J gene TRBJ2-3, with D maybe TRBD1 (5 bases). Trimming shortened V by 3 bases and J by 1 base, and 8 bases separated the two germline ends. CDR1 SGHVS and CDR2 FNYEAQ come from the germline V gene. The CDR3 covers 14 residues. CDR3 in amino acids: CASSLFRGTDTQYF. The DNA of the CDR3 is TGTGCCAGCAGCTTGTTCAGGGGCACAGATACGCAGTATTTT.

This clone was detected many times. This chain uses TRBV7-3 with TRBJ2-1; TRBD1 aligns across 11 bases. CDR3 size: 16 residues. V trimming: 6 bases; J trimming: 6 bases; junction bases outside the gene matches: 10. The germline V gene encodes CDR1 SGHTA and CDR2 FQGTGA. The CDR3 spells CASSFTSGTGGNEQFF. The CDR3 nucleotides read TGTGCCAGCAGTTTTACATCTGGGACAGGGGGCAATGAGCAGTTCTTC.

A few counts support this clone. The chain combines TRBV29-1 with TRBJ2-1, with D possibly being TRBD2 (5 bases). Looked up from germline, CDR1 is SQVTM and CDR2 is ANQGSEA. Trimming shortened V by 6 bases and J by 0 bases, and 12 bases separated the two germline ends. The CDR3 runs to 14 residues. The DNA for the CDR3 is TGCAGCGTCCTTGGCGGGCCCTCCTACAATGAGCAGTTCTTC. Its protein is CSVLGGPSYNEQFF.

The chain recombines TRBV7-3 with TRBJ2-7, with D possibly TRBD1 on 6 matching bases. Per the germline V gene, CDR1 is SGHTA and CDR2 is FQGTGA. The CDR3 spans 14 residues. Trimming took off 5 bases at V and 5 bases at J, with 16 bases between the two ends. The CDR3 coding sequence is TGTGCCAGCAGCCAAGGACAGAGGAGCGACGAGCAGTACTTC. Its protein is CASSQGQRSDEQYF.

Turning to this clone: Other DNA sequences in this sample translate to the same CDR3. The chain is built from TRBV28 and TRBJ2-7, with D possibly being TRBD2 (6 bases). Germline-derived CDR1 and CDR2 are MDHEN and SYDVKM. CDR3 length equals 15 residues. V was cut by 9 bases and J by 1 base, with 19 bases left in between. In nucleotides, the CDR3 is TGTGCCAGTCTAACCGCGGGGACGGAGTCCTACGAGCAGTACTTC. Translation gives CASLTAGTESYEQYF.

The CDR3 sequence: CAWSIAGSTYNEQFF. For the CDR3, the DNA is TGTGCCTGGAGTATAGCGGGTTCGACCTACAATGAGCAGTTCTTC. V is TRBV30 and J is TRBJ2-1; TRBD2 aligns across 7 bases. The CDR3 totals 15 residues. Germline loops: CDR1 GTSNPN, CDR2 SVGIG (reference sequence). The V segment lost 2 bases and the J segment 2 bases; nucleotides outside the gene matches: 6.

This clone was recorded many times. The chain recombines TRBV14 with TRBJ2-7; D is ambiguous. CDR3 length: 12 residues. Germline CDR1 SGHDN, CDR2 FVKESK. Trimming left V 1 base short and J 6 bases short, with 7 bases between. The CDR3 bases are TGTGCCAGCAGCCAAGGTACCATCGAGCAGTACTTC. Encoded protein: CASSQGTIEQYF.

This clone was seen a handful of times. Additional DNA sequences in this sample encode the identical CDR3. The chain uses TRBV5-6 and TRBJ2-3; D ambiguous. The V gene's germline CDR1 is SGHDT and CDR2 YYEEEE. V was shortened by 2 bases and J by 3 bases, with 7 bases between the two germline ends. The CDR3 runs to 13 residues. The CDR3 DNA reads as TGTGCCAGCAGCTTTACTGGTACAGATACGCAGTATTTT. Its protein is CASSFTGTDTQYF.

This clone was counted only a few times. The chain links TRBV7-9 to TRBJ2-2; TRBD1 might be the D (5 bases). The germline V and J ends were trimmed by 0 bases and 6 bases, with 14 bases remaining between them. Germline-derived CDR1 and CDR2 are SEHNR and FQNEAQ (reference sequence). The CDR3 has 16 residues. CDR3 amino acids: CASSLASPQGAGELFF. CDR3 DNA sequence: TGTGCCAGCAGCTTAGCGTCACCGCAGGGCGCCGGGGAGCTGTTTTTT.

There are many counts of this clone. This rearrangement joins TRBV7-2 to TRBJ2-7; D perhaps matches TRBD2 (6 bases). The CDR3 contains 16 residues. CDR1 is SGHTA, CDR2 FQGNSA, per germline. Trimming left V 2 bases short and J 2 bases short, with 16 bases between. The DNA of the CDR3 is TGTGCCAGCAGCTTATCTCGCGGGGCGAGAGCCTACGAGCAGTACTTC. Protein: CASSLSRGARAYEQYF.

On this clone: Since a much larger clone is just one base distant, this may be a read error. The gene calls are TRBV10-1 and TRBJ2-3; D perhaps matches TRBD1 (6 bases). Between the trimmed V and J ends, which lost 0 bases and 2 bases, there was a span of 6 bases. CDR3 size: 14 residues. Germline values: CDR1 WNHNN, CDR2 SYGVQD (reference sequence). For the CDR3, the DNA is TGCGCCAGCAGTGAGTCGGGGGCCACAGATACGCAGTATTTT. Protein sequence: CASSESGATDTQYF.

The chain uses TRBV18 and TRBJ2-7; possibly TRBD1 for D (6 bases). The ends were cut back, 2 bases at V and 5 bases at J, with 10 bases in the middle. Germline-derived CDR1 and CDR2 are KGHSH and LQKENI. The CDR3 sequence is 13 residues long. The CDR3, as DNA: TGTGCCAGCTCACCATACAGGGATCACGAGCAGTACTTC. Its translation: CASSPYRDHEQYF.

Regarding this clone: The sample carries other DNA sequences with the same CDR3. The rearrangement joins TRBV7-9 to TRBJ1-1, with a tentative D call TRBD1 (5 bases). Germline V gene lookup returns CDR1 SEHNR and CDR2 FQNEAQ (reference sequence). The V end was cut by 6 bases, the J end by 2 bases, with 10 bases between. CDR3 length equals 13 residues. CDR3 sequence: CASSWGPNTEAFF. The CDR3 DNA sequence: TGTGCCAGCAGTTGGGGACCTAACACTGAAGCTTTCTTT.

This clone was counted between two and nine times. The chain is built from TRBV7-2 and TRBJ2-5; 11 nucleotides match TRBD2. This CDR3 comprises 19 residues. Per the germline V gene, CDR1 is SGHTA and CDR2 is FQGNSA. Trimming cost V 2 bases and J 1 base; bases outside gene matches: 12. DNA for the CDR3: TGTGCCAGCAGCTTAAGACGGGCTAGCGGGAGGCAACTCCAAGAGACCCAGTACTTC. The encoded protein is CASSLRRASGRQLQETQYF.

This clone was counted ten times or more. The V gene is TRBV5-6, the J gene TRBJ2-1, with 7 nucleotides matching TRBD2. This CDR3 is built from 13 residues. J gave up 8 bases and V 9 bases, and 11 bases lay outside the gene matches. CDR1 and CDR2 (germline): SGHDT, YYEEEE. The CDR3 is CATGLEDRDEQFF. Written as DNA, the CDR3 is TGTGCCACCGGACTAGAGGATAGGGATGAGCAGTTCTTC.

In this sample, this clone turned up a few times. The chain carries TRBV19 and TRBJ2-5; the match to TRBD2 covers 8 bases. This CDR3 has 17 residues. The germline CDR1 and CDR2 sequences are LNHDA and SQIVND (reference sequence). V was clipped by 8 bases and J by 4 bases; unmatched bases: 18. The CDR3 DNA reads as TGTGCCAGTCCGCGAAGCGGGAGTACCAGTAAGGGAGAGACCCAGTACTTC. Its translation: CASPRSGSTSKGETQYF.

The chain carries TRBV7-2 and TRBJ2-7; tentative D call: TRBD1 (6 bases). Trimming left V 5 bases short and J 5 bases short, with 13 bases between. CDR3 length equals 13 residues. Germline V gene data show CDR1 as SGHTA and CDR2 as FQGNSA. CDR3 amino acids: CASSPTGSHEQYF. The CDR3 DNA reads TGTGCCAGCAGCCCAACAGGGAGCCACGAGCAGTACTTC.

This clone turned up a few times. The V gene is TRBV5-1, the J gene TRBJ2-4; 7 bases align to TRBD1. Per the germline V gene, CDR1 is SGHRS and CDR2 is YFSETQ. This CDR3 region has 15 residues. V dropped 4 bases and J dropped 1; count of bases not matched to a gene: 5. The CDR3 DNA reads as TGCGCCAGCAGCAAAACAGGGGTGGCCAAAAACATTCAGTACTTC. Translated, it gives CASSKTGVAKNIQYF. Drawing the rest from reference TRBV5-1 and TRBJ2-4, the complete variable domain is KAGVTQTPRYLIKTRGQQVTLSCSPISGHRSVSWYQQTPGQGLQFLFEYFSETQRNKGNFPGRFSGRQFSNSRSEMNVSTLELGDSALYLCASSKTGVAKNIQYFGAGTRLSVL.

The chain combines TRBV28 with TRBJ1-2; D ambiguous. From germline, CDR1 is MDHEN and CDR2 SYDVKM. Trimming stripped 3 bases from V and 4 bases from J, with 6 bases between. This CDR3 has 12 amino acids. The CDR3 coding sequence is TGTGCCAGCAGTTTCGAGGGCTATGGCTACACCTTC. It encodes CASSFEGYGYTF.

The genes are TRBV4-1 and TRBJ1-3; D is unclear. Trimming removed 3 bases at V and 1 base at J, with 13 bases between. The germline CDR1 and CDR2 sequences are MGHRA and YSYEKL. The CDR3 sequence is 16 residues long. CDR3: CASSHNTAGSGNTIYF. The CDR3 bases are TGCGCCAGCAGCCACAACACCGCAGGTTCTGGAAACACCATATATTTT.

The table lists this clone with a count of one. At one boundary the junction diverges from the germline segment, which might be a read error. The chain joins TRBV6-5 to TRBJ2-6; no reliable D call. Looked up from germline, CDR1 is MNHEY and CDR2 is SVGAGI. This CDR3 has 15 residues. CDR3 sequence reads: CASTYGPSGANVLTF. CDR3 sequence (DNA): TGTGCCAGCACTTACGGCCCCTCTGGGGCCAACGTCCTGACTTTC.

The V gene is TRBV30, the J gene TRBJ2-5; 9 nucleotides agree with TRBD1. Judging by the DNA end, TRBJ2-7 fits better; the J call may be wrong. Germline CDR1 and CDR2: GTSNPN and SVGIG (reference sequence). The CDR3 runs 12 residues. CDR3 nucleotides: TGTGCCTGGAGCGACAGGGGGTACGAGCAGTACTTC. Its protein product is CAWSDRGYEQYF.

This clone has just a few counts. The V call is TRBV21-1, the J call TRBJ2-1; no DNA check was done on the table's D call, TRBD2. TRBV21-1 is flagged as a pseudogene. This CDR3 contains 17 residues. The CDR3 reads CASSSLKEDLFYNEQFF. The CDR3 DNA follows: TGTGCCAGCAGCTCACTCAAGGAGGACCTTTTTTACAATGAGCAGTTCTTC.